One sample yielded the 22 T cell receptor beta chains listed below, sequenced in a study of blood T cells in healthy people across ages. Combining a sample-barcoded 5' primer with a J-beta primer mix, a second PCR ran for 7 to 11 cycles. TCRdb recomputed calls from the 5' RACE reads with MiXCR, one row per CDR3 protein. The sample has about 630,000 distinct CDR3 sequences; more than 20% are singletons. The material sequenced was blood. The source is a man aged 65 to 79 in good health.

DNA of the CDR3: TGCAGTGCTGCATACGGGACCAAGGGATATGGCTACACCTTC. The encoded protein is CSAAYGTKGYGYTF. The chain is built from TRBV20-1 and TRBJ1-2; a weak D match, TRBD1 (5 bases). From germline, CDR1 is DFQATT and CDR2 SNEGSKA (reference sequence). Trimming left V 5 bases short and J 5 bases short, with 18 bases between. The CDR3 loop spans 14 amino acids.

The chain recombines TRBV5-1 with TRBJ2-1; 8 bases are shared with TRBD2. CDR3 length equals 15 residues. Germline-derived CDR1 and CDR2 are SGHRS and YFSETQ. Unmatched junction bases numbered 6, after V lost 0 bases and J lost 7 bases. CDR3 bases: TGCGCCAGCAGCTTGGCCGAGAGCGGGAGTAATGAGCAGTTCTTC. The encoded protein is CASSLAESGSNEQFF.

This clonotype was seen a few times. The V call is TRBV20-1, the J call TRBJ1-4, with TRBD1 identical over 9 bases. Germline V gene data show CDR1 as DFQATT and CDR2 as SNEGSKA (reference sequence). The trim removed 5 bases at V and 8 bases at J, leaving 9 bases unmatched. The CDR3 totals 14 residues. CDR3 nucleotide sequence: TGCAGTGCTGAAACAGGGGGCGCTGGGGAAAAACTGTTTTTT. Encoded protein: CSAETGGAGEKLFF.

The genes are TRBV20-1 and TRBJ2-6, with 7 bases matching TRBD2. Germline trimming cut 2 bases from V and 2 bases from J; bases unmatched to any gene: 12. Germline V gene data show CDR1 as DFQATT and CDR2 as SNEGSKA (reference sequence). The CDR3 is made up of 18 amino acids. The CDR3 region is CSARIGSGTMAGANVLTF. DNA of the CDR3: TGCAGTGCTAGAATTGGGAGCGGGACTATGGCTGGGGCCAACGTCCTGACTTTC.

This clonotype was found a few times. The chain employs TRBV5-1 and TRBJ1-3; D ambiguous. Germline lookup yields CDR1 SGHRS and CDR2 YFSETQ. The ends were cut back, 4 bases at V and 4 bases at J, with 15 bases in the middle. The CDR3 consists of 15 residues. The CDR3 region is CASSPDGILGNTIYF. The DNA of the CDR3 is TGCGCCAGCAGCCCTGACGGAATCCTAGGAAACACCATATATTTT.

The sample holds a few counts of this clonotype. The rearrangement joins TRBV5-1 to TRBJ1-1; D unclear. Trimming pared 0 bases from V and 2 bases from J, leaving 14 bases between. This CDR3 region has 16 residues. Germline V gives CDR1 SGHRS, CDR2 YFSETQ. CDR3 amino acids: CASSLDSSPINTEAFF. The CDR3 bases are TGCGCCAGCAGCTTGGACAGTAGCCCGATTAACACTGAAGCTTTCTTT.

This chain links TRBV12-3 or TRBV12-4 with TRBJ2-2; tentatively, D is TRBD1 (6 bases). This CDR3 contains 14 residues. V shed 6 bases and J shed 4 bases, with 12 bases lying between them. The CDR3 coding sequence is TGTGCCAGCAGCAGGGGACAAACCACCGGGGAGCTGTTTTTT. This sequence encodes CASSRGQTTGELFF.

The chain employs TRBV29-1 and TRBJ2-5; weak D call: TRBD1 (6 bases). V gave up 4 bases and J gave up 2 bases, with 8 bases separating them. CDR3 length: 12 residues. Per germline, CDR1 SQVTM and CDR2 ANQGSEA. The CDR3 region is CSVVTGQETQYF. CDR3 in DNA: TGCAGCGTTGTGACAGGACAAGAGACCCAGTACTTC.

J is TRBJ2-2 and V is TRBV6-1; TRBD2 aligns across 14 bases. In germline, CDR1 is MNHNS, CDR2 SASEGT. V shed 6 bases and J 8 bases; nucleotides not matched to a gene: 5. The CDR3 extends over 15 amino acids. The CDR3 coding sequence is TGTGCCAGCAGGGGACTAGCGGGAGCGTCGGGGGAGCTGTTTTTT. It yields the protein CASRGLAGASGELFF.

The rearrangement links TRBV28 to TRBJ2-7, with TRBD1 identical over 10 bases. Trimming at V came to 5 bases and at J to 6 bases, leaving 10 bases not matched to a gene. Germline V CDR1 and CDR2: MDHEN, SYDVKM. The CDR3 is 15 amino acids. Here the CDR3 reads CASSTTGTGELEQYF. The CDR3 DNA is TGTGCCAGCAGTACTACCGGGACAGGGGAGCTCGAGCAGTACTTC.

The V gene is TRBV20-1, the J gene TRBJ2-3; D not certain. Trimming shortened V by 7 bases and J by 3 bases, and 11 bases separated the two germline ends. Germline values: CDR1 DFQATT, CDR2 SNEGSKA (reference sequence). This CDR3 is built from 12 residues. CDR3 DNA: TGCAGTGTTTCGAGTTTAACAGATACGCAGTATTTT. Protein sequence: CSVSSLTDTQYF.

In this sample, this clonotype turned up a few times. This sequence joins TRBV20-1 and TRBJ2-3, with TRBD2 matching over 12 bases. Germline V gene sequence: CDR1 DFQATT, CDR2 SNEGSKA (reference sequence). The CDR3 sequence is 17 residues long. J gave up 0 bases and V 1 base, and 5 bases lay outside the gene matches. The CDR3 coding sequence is TGCAGTGCTAGAGGACTAGCGGGAGACTCTAGCACAGATACGCAGTATTTT. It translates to CSARGLAGDSSTDTQYF.

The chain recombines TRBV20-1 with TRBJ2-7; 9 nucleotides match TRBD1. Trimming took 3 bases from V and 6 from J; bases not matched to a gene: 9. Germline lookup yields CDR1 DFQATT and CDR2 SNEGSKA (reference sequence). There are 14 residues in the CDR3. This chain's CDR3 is CSARTDRGTVEQYF. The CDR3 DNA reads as TGCAGTGCTAGGACCGACAGGGGGACGGTCGAGCAGTACTTC.

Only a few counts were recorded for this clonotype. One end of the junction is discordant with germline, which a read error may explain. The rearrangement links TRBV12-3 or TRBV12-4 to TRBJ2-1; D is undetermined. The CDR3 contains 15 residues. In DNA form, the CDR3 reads TGTGCCAGCAGTTTAGCACGAACACCATACAATGAGCAGTCCTTC. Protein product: CASSLARTPYNEQSF.

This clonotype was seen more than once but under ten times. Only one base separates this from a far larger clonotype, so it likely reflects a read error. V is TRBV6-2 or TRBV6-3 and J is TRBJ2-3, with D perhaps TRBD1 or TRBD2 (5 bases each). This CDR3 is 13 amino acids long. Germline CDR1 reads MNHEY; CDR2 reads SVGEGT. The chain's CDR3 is CASNLGGTDTQYF. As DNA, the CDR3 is TGCGCCAGCAACTTGGGGGGCACAGATACGCAGTATTTT.

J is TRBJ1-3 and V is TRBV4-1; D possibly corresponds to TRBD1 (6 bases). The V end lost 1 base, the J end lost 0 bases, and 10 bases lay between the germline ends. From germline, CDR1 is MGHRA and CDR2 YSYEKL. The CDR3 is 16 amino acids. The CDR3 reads CASSQVGQFSGNTIYF. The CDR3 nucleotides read TGCGCCAGCAGCCAAGTGGGACAATTCTCTGGAAACACCATATATTTT.

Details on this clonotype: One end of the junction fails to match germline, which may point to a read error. The CDR3 here is CASSTQGGYGYPF. CDR3 in DNA: TGTGCCAGCAGTACCCAGGGGGGCTATGGCTACCCCTTC. The genes are TRBV12-3 or TRBV12-4 and TRBJ1-2; the match to TRBD1 covers 7 bases. CDR3 size: 13 residues.

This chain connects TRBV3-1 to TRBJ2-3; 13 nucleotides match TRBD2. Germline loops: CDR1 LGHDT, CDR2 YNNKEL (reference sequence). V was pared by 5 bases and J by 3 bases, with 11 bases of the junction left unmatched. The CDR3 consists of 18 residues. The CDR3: CASSRGGTSGIETDTQYF. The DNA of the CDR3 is TGTGCCAGCAGCAGGGGGGGGACTAGCGGGATAGAGACAGATACGCAGTATTTT.

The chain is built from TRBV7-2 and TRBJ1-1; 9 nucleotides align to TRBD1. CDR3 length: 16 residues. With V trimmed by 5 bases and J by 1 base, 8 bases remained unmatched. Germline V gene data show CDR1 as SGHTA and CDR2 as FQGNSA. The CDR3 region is CASSPSDRGKNTEAFF. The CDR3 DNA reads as TGTGCCAGCAGCCCTAGCGACAGGGGGAAGAACACTGAAGCTTTCTTT. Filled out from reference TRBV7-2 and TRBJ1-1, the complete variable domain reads GAGVSQSPSNKVTEKGKDVELRCDPISGHTALYWYRQSLGQGLEFLIYFQGNSAPDKSGLPSDRFSAERTGGSVSTLTIQRTQQEDSAVYLCASSPSDRGKNTEAFFGQGTRLTVV.

The CDR3 nucleotides are TGCAGTGCTACGCAGGGGGGCTCCTATAATTCACCCCTCCACTTT. Protein: CSATQGGSYNSPLHF. The genes are TRBV20-1 and TRBJ1-6; the match to TRBD1 covers 7 bases. This CDR3 has 15 amino acids. The germline V gene has CDR1 DFQATT and CDR2 SNEGSKA (reference sequence). Trimming removed 4 bases from V and 0 bases from J; junction bases left unmatched: 3.

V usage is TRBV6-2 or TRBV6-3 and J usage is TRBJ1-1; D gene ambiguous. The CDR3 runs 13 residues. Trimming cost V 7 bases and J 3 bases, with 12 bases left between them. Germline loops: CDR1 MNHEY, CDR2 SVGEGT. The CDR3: CASIGLIYTEAFF. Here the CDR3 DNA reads TGTGCCAGCATTGGACTCATTTACACTGAAGCTTTCTTT.

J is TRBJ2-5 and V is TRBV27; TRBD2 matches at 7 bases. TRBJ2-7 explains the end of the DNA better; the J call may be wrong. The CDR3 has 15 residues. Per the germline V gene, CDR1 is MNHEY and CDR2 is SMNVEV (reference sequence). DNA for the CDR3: TGTGCCAGCAGTTGGGGAGGCGGGAGTTTCTACGAGCAGTACTTC. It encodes CASSWGGGSFYEQYF.